This TCR beta chain was captured by sequencing in a study of shared clonotypes between healthy human individuals. It was CD45RO-negative cells, positively selected for CCR7, that made up naive CD8 cells, with terminally differentiated effector memory CD45RA+ cells excluded. TCRdb's table, derived via immunoSEQ multiplex PCR, lists solely in-frame clones and lacks some. Among about 800,000 clones listed, 96% were seen once. The CDR3 runs 19 residues. With V trimmed by 2 bases and J by 5 bases, 19 bases remained unmatched. CDR1 is MNHNS, CDR2 SASEGT, per germline. This receptor was obtained from a man aged 25-40 years in good health. The specimen sequenced was naive CD8+ T cells sorted from blood. The J gene is TRBJ2-7, the V gene TRBV6-1; 9 bases match TRBD2. The CDR3 here is CASSELSLVVAGVGNEQYF. The CDR3, as DNA: TGTGCCAGCAGTGAATTGAGTTTAGTGGTAGCGGGAGTGGGTAACGAGCAGTACTTC.